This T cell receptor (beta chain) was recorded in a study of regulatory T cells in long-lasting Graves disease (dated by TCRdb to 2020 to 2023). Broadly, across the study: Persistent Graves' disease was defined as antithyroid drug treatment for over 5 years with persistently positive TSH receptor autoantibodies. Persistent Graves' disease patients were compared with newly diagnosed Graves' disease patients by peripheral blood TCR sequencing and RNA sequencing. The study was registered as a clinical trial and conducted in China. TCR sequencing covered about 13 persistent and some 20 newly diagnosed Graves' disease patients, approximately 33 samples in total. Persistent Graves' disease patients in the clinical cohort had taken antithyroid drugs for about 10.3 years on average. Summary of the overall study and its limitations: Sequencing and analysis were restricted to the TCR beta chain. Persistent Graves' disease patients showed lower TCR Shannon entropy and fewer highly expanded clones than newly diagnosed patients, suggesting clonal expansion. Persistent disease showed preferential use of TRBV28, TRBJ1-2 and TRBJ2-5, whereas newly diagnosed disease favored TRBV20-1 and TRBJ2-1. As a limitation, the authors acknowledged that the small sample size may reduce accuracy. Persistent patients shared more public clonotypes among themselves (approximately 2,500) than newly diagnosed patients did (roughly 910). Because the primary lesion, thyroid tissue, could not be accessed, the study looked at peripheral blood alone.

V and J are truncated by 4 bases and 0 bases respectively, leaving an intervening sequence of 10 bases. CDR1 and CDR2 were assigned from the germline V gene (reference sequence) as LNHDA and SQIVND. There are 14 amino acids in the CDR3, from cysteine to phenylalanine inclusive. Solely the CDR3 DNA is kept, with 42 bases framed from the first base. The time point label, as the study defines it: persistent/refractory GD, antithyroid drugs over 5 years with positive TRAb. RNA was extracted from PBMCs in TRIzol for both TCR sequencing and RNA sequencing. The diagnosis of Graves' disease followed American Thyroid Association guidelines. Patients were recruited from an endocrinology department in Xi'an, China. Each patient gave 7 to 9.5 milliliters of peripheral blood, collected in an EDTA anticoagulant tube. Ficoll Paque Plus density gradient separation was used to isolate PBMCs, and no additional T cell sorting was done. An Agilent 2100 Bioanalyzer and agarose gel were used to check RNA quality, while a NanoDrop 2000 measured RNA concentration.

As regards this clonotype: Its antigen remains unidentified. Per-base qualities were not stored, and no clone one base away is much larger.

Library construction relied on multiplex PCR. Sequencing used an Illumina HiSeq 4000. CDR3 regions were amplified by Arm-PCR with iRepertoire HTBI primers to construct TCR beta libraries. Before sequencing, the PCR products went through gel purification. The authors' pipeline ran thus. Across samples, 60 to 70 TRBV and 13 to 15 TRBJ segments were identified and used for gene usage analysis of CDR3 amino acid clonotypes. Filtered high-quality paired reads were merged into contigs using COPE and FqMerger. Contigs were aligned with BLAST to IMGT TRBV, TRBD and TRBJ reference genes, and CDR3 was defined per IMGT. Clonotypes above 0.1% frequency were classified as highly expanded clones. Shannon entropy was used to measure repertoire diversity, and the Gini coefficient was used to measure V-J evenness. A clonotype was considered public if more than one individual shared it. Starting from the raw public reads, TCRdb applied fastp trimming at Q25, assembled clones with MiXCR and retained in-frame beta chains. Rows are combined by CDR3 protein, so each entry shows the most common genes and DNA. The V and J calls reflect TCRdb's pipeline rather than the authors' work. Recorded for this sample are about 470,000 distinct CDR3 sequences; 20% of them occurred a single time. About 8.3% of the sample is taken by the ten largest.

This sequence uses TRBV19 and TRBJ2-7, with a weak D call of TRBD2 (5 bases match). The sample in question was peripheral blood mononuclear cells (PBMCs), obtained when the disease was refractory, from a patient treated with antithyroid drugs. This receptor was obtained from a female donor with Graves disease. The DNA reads TGTGCCAGTAGTAAGACGGGGAGCTCCTACGAGCAGTACTTC. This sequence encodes CASSKTGSSYEQYF.